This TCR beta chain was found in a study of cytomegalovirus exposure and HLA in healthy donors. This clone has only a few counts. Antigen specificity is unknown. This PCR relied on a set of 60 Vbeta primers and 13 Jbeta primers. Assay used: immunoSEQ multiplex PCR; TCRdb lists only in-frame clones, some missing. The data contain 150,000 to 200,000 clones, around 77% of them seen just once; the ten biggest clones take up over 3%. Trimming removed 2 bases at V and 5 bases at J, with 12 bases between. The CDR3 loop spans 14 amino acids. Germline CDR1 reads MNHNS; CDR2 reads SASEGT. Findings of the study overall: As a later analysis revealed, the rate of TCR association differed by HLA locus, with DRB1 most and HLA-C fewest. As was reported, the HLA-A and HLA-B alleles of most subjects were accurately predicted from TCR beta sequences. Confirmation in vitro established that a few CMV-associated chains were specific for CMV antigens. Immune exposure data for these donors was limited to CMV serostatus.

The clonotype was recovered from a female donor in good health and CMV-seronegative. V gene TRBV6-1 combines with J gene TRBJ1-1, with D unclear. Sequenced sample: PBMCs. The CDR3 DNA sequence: TGTGCCAGCAGTGAATATGTACTCGGGACTGAAGCTTTCTTT. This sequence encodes CASSEYVLGTEAFF.